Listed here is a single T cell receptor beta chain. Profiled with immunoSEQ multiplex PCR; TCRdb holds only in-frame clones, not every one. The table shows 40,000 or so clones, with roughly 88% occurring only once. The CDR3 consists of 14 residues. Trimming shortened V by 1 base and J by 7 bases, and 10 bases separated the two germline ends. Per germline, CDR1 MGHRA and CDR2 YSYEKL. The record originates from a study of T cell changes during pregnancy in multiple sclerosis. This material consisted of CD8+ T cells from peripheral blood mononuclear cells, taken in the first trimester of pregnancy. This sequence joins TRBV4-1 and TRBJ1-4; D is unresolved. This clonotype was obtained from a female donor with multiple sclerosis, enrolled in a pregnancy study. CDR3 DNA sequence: TGCGCCAGCAGCCAAGTCGGGTCGGGTGAAAAACTGTTTTTT. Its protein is CASSQVGSGEKLFF.